Listed here is a single TCR beta chain. Its antigen is still unknown. Qualities for individual bases were not recorded, and no much larger clone is one base off. This sample was included in a study of T cells in Graves' hyperthyroidism and ophthalmopathy (dated 2019 in TCRdb). Background on the whole study: Peripheral blood was collected at initial diagnosis, before any treatment. TCR V-J signatures able to tell the groups apart were searched for in a discovery cohort of around 95 patients, of whom around 42 had Graves' ophthalmopathy and about 55 had stable Graves' hyperthyroidism. Prospective prediction of ophthalmopathy was tested in an independent validation cohort consisting of 18 hyperthyroidism patients and 17 patients who later progressed to ophthalmopathy. The 85 to 100 discovery patients were divided at random into training and test sets in a 7:3 ratio. In about six Graves' hyperthyroidism patients, the study also compared T-cell repertoires from thyroid tissue with T-cell repertoires from blood. Once sampling was done, hyperthyroidism patients were given methimazole at a starting dose of 30 mg daily, whereas ophthalmopathy patients were given high-dose intravenous methylprednisolone. The paper describes TCR Vbeta CDR3 sequencing of 120 to 150 peripheral blood samples, made up of fewer than 50 ophthalmopathy patients, roughly 72 hyperthyroidism patients and approximately 17 progressor patients.

TCR beta CDR3 regions were amplified from RNA transcripts. A first-round RT-PCR of the TCR CDR3 used the HTBI primer set with the Qiagen OneStep RT-PCR kit. Libraries were constructed in a second round of multiplex PCR, after which size selection and purification were performed. Libraries were sequenced paired-end with 100 bp reads on an Illumina HiSeq2000. In the paper's pipeline: Raw data were processed with SOAPnuke, discarding reads with adapters, uncalled bases, mean Phred below 15, or no exact constant-primer or identifier match. COPE v1.2.5 was used to merge the high-quality paired reads, and each unique nucleotide sequence was defined as a clonotype. MiTCR v1.1 was used to align the clonotypes against IMGT TRBV, TRBD and TRBJ reference segments. The analysis was restricted to V-J combinations with a frequency above 0.0001, which together covered 99% to 99.2% of the repertoires. The TCS score was defined as the ratio of F50 (clonal expansion) to E x V (chaos), calculated using BLOSUM62-based TCRdist between CDR3 peptides within each V-J. Welch's t-statistics and random forest reduced 450 to 600 V-J features to under 15, which were used in a naive Bayes classifier (R e1071). TCRdb reprocessed the public reads (quality trimming at Q25 with fastp, clone calling with MiXCR) and kept in-frame beta chains. CDR3 protein duplicates are merged, each entry listing the most common genes and DNA. The V and J calls come from TCRdb's annotation, not from the publication. A total of roughly 96,000 distinct CDR3 sequences appear in this sample, over 50% of them only once. 25% to 30% of the sample goes to the ten largest clones.

For CDR1 and CDR2, the germline V gene lists SQVTM and ANQGSEA. The CDR3 contains 13 residues, cysteine and phenylalanine counted. CDR3 DNA only is kept here, 39 bases in frame from base 1. Between the V and J ends, shortened by 4 bases and 4 bases respectively, the junction contains 14 bases. What the study reported, not specific to this receptor: During validation, the model predicted progression to ophthalmopathy a median of around six months ahead of onset, with around 71% sensitivity and 72% to 80% specificity. Most expanded thyroid clonotypes (frequency above 0.001) were also detected in blood, a finding suggesting that blood repertoires may reflect thyroid immune responses. A model built on a 13 V-J signature distinguished ophthalmopathy from stable hyperthyroidism, reaching approximately 89% sensitivity and about 81% specificity in cross-validation and 80%/75% in testing. No statistical method was used to fix the sample size in advance, and group allocation was not hidden from the investigators.

Stable Graves' hyperthyroidism was defined as the absence of progression to ophthalmopathy over 18 months of follow-up. Hyperthyroidism patients were newly diagnosed, with disease duration under 2 months, and aged 18 to 65 years. Patients with uncontrolled infections, other autoimmune diseases, pregnancy or lactation were excluded. Diagnoses were established on the basis of clinical symptoms, serum thyroxine and TRAb, thyroid ultrasound, and orbital computed tomography. Ficoll-Paque density gradient centrifugation was used to isolate PBMCs from approximately 11 ml of fresh peripheral blood. Total RNA was extracted using Trizol reagent, and RNA quality was assessed on an Agilent 2100 Bioanalyzer.

The source material was blood. This chain joins TRBV29-1 to TRBJ2-7; a tentative D match to TRBD1 spans 5 bases. This receptor was identified in a woman aged 35 to 49 with Graves' hyperthyroidism. The CDR3 has the sequence CSVGWADTYEQYF. DNA sequence: TGCAGCGTTGGGTGGGCGGACACTTACGAGCAGTACTTC.